These T cell receptor beta chains were read from a single sample in a study of blood T cell repertoires in COVID-19. The protocol was immunoSEQ multiplex PCR, while the TCRdb copy is restricted to in-frame clones and leaves out a portion. Of roughly 230,000 clones in the sample, around 86% were seen once. The sample was PBMCs or T cells enriched from blood (not recorded which). The receptors here all came from a young man in a cohort exposed to, infected with or recovered from COVID-19 (not recorded which). Both conserved end residues are part of each CDR3. Fields, in order: V gene, D gene, clone size, J gene, CDR3 DNA, CDR3 protein. A D gene is named only where the DNA matches it firmly. Some rows have no size entry. The others give once, few or many, or a class for an expanded clone.

TRBV7-2	.	.	TRBJ2-1	TGTGCCAGCAGCTTAGTCGGGATAGGGAACAATGAGCAGTTCTTC	CASSLVGIGNNEQFF
TRBV5-4	TRBD1	.	TRBJ1-2	TGTGCCAGCAGCTTCCCGAACAGGGGTAACTATGGCTACACCTTC	CASSFPNRGNYGYTF
TRBV18	.	.	TRBJ2-4	TGTGCCAGCTCACCATACAGGGATGGCTCCAAGTTCAGCGCCAAAAACATTCAGTACTTC	CASSPYRDGSKFSAKNIQYF
TRBV15	.	.	TRBJ2-1	TGTGCCACCAGCGGAACAGGGAAGCCTTACAATGAGCAGTTCTTC	CATSGTGKPYNEQFF
TRBV10-3	TRBD1	.	TRBJ1-1	TGTGCCATCAGTGCCGCCGAGGGGACAGGGCCTTCCACTGAAGCTTTCTTT	CAISAAEGTGPSTEAFF
TRBV7-8	TRBD2	.	TRBJ2-7	TGTGCCAGCAGCTTACTAGCGGGAGCTGACGAGCAGTACTTC	CASSLLAGADEQYF
TRBV7-9	.	.	TRBJ1-2	TGTGCCAGCAGCTTAGTTCAGGGCCGGAGCTCGAGCTACACCTTC	CASSLVQGRSSSYTF
TRBV5-6	.	.	TRBJ1-2	TGTGCCAGCAGTCACAGCGGTAATAACTATGGCTACACCTTC	CASSHSGNNYGYTF
TRBV27	.	.	TRBJ1-5	TGTGCCAGCAGCAGCCTGGGGCTAACCAATCAGCCCCAGCATTTT	CASSSLGLTNQPQHF
TRBV28	.	.	TRBJ1-3	TGTGCCAGCAGCCCCAGAGGCCCCGGAAACACCATATATTTT	CASSPRGPGNTIYF
TRBV5-1	.	few	TRBJ2-2	TGCGCCAGCAGCTATGGAGACACCGGGGAGCTGTTTTTT	CASSYGDTGELFF
TRBV7-3	.	.	TRBJ2-5	TGTGCCAGCAGCTGGACTCATCAGGAGACCCAGTACTTC	CASSWTHQETQYF
TRBV5-1	TRBD2	.	TRBJ2-7	TGCGCCAGCAGCTTAAGATGGCGGGAGGTCTCCTACGAGCAGTACTTC	CASSLRWREVSYEQYF
TRBV28	.	.	TRBJ1-4	TGTGCCAGCAGAGTGGGCCGGAGGAATGAAAAACTGTTTTTT	CASRVGRRNEKLFF
TRBV28	.	few	TRBJ1-2	TGTGCCAGCGGACGGGGGGTCGCCGGGGGTGGCTACACCTTC	CASGRGVAGGGYTF
TRBV28	.	.	TRBJ2-7	TGTGCCAGCAGTTTGAGCGTAGTGTTCTACGAGCAGTACTTC	CASSLSVVFYEQYF
TRBV3-1/TRBV3-2	.	.	TRBJ2-3	TGTGCCAGCAGCCATAGCGATACGCAGTATTTT	CASSHSDTQYF
TRBV28	.	.	TRBJ1-1	TGTGCCAGCAGTTTGCTGGGGGCGAACACTGAAGCTTTCTTT	CASSLLGANTEAFF
TRBV5-1	.	.	TRBJ1-1	TGCGCCAGCAGCTTTACTTCGGGGGGATCCGATGAAGCTTTCTTT	CASSFTSGGSDEAFF
TRBV4-2	.	.	TRBJ1-1	TGTGCCAGCAGCCAAGGGGGAGAGTTGGCAAATCCAATGAACACTGAAGCTTTCTTT	CASSQGGELANPMNTEAFF
TRBV7-9	TRBD2	.	TRBJ2-1	TGTGCCAGCAGCTTGCTAGCGGGAGGCGATGAGCAGTTCTTC	CASSLLAGGDEQFF
TRBV7-3	TRBD2	.	TRBJ2-1	TGTGCCAGCAGCGAGTACGGCGGGGGTGAGCAGTTCTTC	CASSEYGGGEQFF
TRBV6-5	.	.	TRBJ1-1	TGTGCCAGCAGTTACTTACGACAGATGAACACTGAAGCTTTCTTT	CASSYLRQMNTEAFF
TRBV28	.	.	TRBJ2-3	TGTGCCAGCAGTTCCCGGGAGAGGGATACGCAGTATTTT	CASSSRERDTQYF
TRBV15	.	.	TRBJ2-3	TGTGCCACCAGCAGAGATTTGAGGAGCACAGATACGCAGTATTTT	CATSRDLRSTDTQYF
TRBV7-8	TRBD1	.	TRBJ2-7	TGTGCCAGCAGCGAGCGCCCGGGACAGATCTTCTACGAGCAGTACTTC	CASSERPGQIFYEQYF